This is a list of T cell receptor beta chains from one sample in a study of Graves' ophthalmopathy and Graves' hyperthyroidism. Via MiXCR, TCRdb re-called the multiplex PCR reads, giving one row per CDR3 protein. The table lists roughly 400,000 distinct CDR3 sequences, about 18% of them singletons. The sequencing sample was made of peripheral blood. The receptors derive from an adult woman with stable Graves' hyperthyroidism. Each CDR3 is given with its conserved first and last residue. D genes are given only for firm matches. Expanded clones are given a class, and other clones once, few, many or no size at all.

>TRBJ2-7|TRBV6-1|many|TRBD2
CASKSLAGGREQYF
TGTGCCAGCAAATCTCTAGCGGGAGGGCGGGAGCAGTACTTC
>TRBJ2-2|TRBV6-5|few|.
CASSSGETDTGELFF
TGTGCCAGCAGTTCAGGGGAGACGGACACCGGGGAGCTGTTTTTT
>TRBJ2-7|TRBV11-2|many|.
CASSLGVGAVFYEQYF
TGTGCCAGCAGCTTAGGCGTTGGAGCAGTATTCTACGAGCAGTACTTC
>TRBJ2-2|TRBV28|many|TRBD1
CASSTGGSNTGELFF
TGTGCCAGCTCAACAGGGGGCTCCAACACCGGGGAGCTGTTTTTT
>TRBJ1-2|TRBV6-5|.|.
CASSYRQESWAGYTF
TGTGCCAGCAGTTACAGGCAGGAGAGCTGGGCTGGCTACACCTTC
>TRBJ1-5|TRBV6-1|many|.
CASSQDRRQPQHF
TGTGCCAGCAGTCAAGACAGGCGTCAGCCCCAGCATTTT
>TRBJ2-4|TRBV20-1|.|.
CSARDRVGKNIQYF
TGCAGTGCTAGAGACAGGGTTGGCAAAAACATTCAGTACTTC
>TRBJ2-4|TRBV6-5|many|TRBD2
CASSYQSGRSLAKNIQYF
TGTGCCAGCAGTTATCAGAGCGGGAGATCCCTAGCCAAAAACATTCAGTACTTC
>TRBJ1-5|TRBV6-1|.|.
CASSEIRTLSNQPQHF
TGTGCCAGCAGTGAAATCAGGACACTTAGCAATCAGCCCCAGCATTTT
>TRBJ1-6|TRBV28|many|TRBD1
CASEGQGYIRSYNSPLHF
TGTGCCAGCGAGGGACAGGGATATATTAGGTCCTATAATTCACCCCTCCACTTT
>TRBJ1-1|TRBV4-2|few|TRBD1
CASSPTQGARSTEAFF
TGTGCCAGCAGCCCAACCCAGGGGGCGAGGAGCACTGAAGCTTTCTTT
>TRBJ1-5|TRBV11-1|few|.
CASSPDGTYSNQPQHF
TGTGCCAGCAGCCCCGACGGGACCTATAGCAATCAGCCCCAGCATTTT
>TRBJ1-1|TRBV5-1|few|.
CASTRSQGMTEAFF
TGCGCCAGCACTAGGAGTCAGGGGATGACTGAAGCTTTCTTT
>TRBJ2-4|TRBV20-1|few|TRBD2
CSARALLAGGPKNIQYF
TGCAGTGCTAGAGCTCTACTAGCGGGGGGGCCTAAAAACATTCAGTACTTC
>TRBJ2-5|TRBV20-1|many|.
CSATKGGTPTGETQYF
TGCAGTGCAACTAAAGGGGGGACCCCAACGGGGGAGACCCAGTACTTC
>TRBJ2-5|TRBV28|many|.
CASQGILQETQYF
TGTGCCAGTCAGGGAATCCTCCAAGAGACCCAGTACTTC
>TRBJ2-7|TRBV7-8|many|.
CASSFDRRSGDYEQYF
TGTGCCAGCAGCTTTGATAGGCGGAGTGGGGATTACGAGCAGTACTTC
>TRBJ1-6|TRBV30|many|TRBD1
CAWRGQGWLSPLHF
TGTGCCTGGAGGGGACAGGGCTGGCTCTCACCCCTCCACTTT
>TRBJ2-5|TRBV28|many|.
CASSFGVETQYF
TGTGCCAGCAGTTTCGGGGTAGAGACCCAGTACTTC
>TRBJ2-7|TRBV6-1|many|.
CATSRGGQNSYGQYF
TGTGCCACCTCACGGGGGGGACAGAACTCCTACGGGCAGTACTTC
>TRBJ2-5|TRBV25-1|many|TRBD2
CASSGTSGSISQYF
TGTGCCAGCAGCGGGACTAGCGGCAGTATATCCCAGTACTTC
>TRBJ1-1|TRBV11-1|.|.
CASSLIGGWVLNTEAFF
TGTGCCAGCAGCTTAATCGGGGGCTGGGTATTGAACACTGAAGCTTTCTTT
>TRBJ1-1|TRBV6-5|many|.
CASTELGRDTEAFF
TGTGCCAGCACCGAGCTGGGGCGCGACACTGAAGCTTTCTTT
>TRBJ2-5|TRBV11-2|many|TRBD1
CASSLVGGQGRVETQYF
TGTGCCAGCAGCTTAGTAGGGGGACAGGGGCGAGTAGAGACCCAGTACTTC
>TRBJ1-2|TRBV30|many|.
CAYQQGRGYTF
TGTGCCTACCAACAGGGACGCGGCTACACCTTC
>TRBJ2-7|TRBV20-1|many|TRBD2
CSARDVWTSDSYEQYF
TGCAGTGCTAGAGACGTCTGGACTAGCGACTCCTACGAGCAGTACTTC
>TRBJ2-6|TRBV28|.|.
CASTRYSGANVLTF
TGTGCCAGCACACGATACTCTGGGGCCAACGTCCTGACTTTC
>TRBJ2-7|TRBV2|many|.
CASSEWWDSGSYEQYF
TGTGCCAGCAGTGAATGGTGGGACTCGGGCTCCTACGAGCAGTACTTC
>TRBJ2-7|TRBV10-3|many|.
CAISEPLGREQYF
TGTGCCATCAGTGAGCCCCTTGGGAGGGAGCAGTACTTC
>TRBJ2-5|TRBV6-1|.|.
CASTRTQASQETQYF
TGTGCCAGCACGAGGACTCAGGCGTCCCAAGAGACCCAGTACTTC
>TRBJ2-2|TRBV18|.|.
CASSPSLGDLTGELFF
TGTGCCAGCTCACCATCTCTGGGGGACCTCACCGGGGAGCTGTTTTTT
>TRBJ1-2|TRBV15|many|TRBD1
CATSVRTGETYGYTF
TGTGCCACCAGCGTTAGGACAGGGGAGACCTATGGCTACACCTTC
>TRBJ2-1|TRBV11-3|.|.
CASSLGGYNEQFF
TGTGCCAGCAGCTTGGGCGGTTACAATGAGCAGTTCTTC
>TRBJ2-6|TRBV6-2/TRBV6-3|many|.
CASSSPIGVSGANVLTF
TGTGCCAGCAGTAGCCCGATAGGGGTCTCTGGGGCCAACGTCCTGACTTTC
>TRBJ1-1|TRBV7-9|.|.
CASSLAGGIVDTEAFF
TGTGCCAGCAGCTTAGCAGGAGGAATCGTCGACACTGAAGCTTTCTTT
>TRBJ2-2|TRBV6-2/TRBV6-3|.|TRBD2
CASRKLAGGDTGELFF
TGTGCCAGCAGAAAACTAGCGGGAGGGGACACCGGGGAGCTGTTTTTT
>TRBJ2-7|TRBV19|many|.
CASSMGSYEQYF
TGTGCCAGTAGTATGGGTTCCTACGAGCAGTACTTC
>TRBJ1-1|TRBV20-1|many|.
CSARVPFGTEAFF
TGCAGTGCTAGAGTCCCCTTTGGGACTGAAGCTTTCTTT
>TRBJ2-7|TRBV6-5|many|.
CASSYSMSSASYEQYF
TGTGCCAGCAGTTACTCGATGTCTAGCGCTTCCTACGAGCAGTACTTC
>TRBJ1-1|TRBV18|many|.
CASSPGGLRNTEAFF
TGTGCCAGCTCACCGGGCGGGTTAAGGAACACTGAAGCTTTCTTT
>TRBJ1-1|TRBV9|many|.
CASSVSVRPANGEAFF
TGTGCCAGCAGCGTATCTGTTCGACCGGCGAACGGTGAAGCTTTCTTT
>TRBJ1-1|TRBV29-1|many|TRBD1
CSVEGQGALTEAFF
TGCAGCGTTGAAGGGCAGGGGGCCCTTACTGAAGCTTTCTTT
>TRBJ1-1|TRBV28|many|.
CASSNREAFF
TGTGCCAGCAGTAACAGGGAAGCTTTCTTT
>TRBJ1-3|TRBV2|.|TRBD1
CASTRDRGSGNTIYF
TGTGCCAGCACTAGGGACAGGGGGTCTGGAAACACCATATATTTT
>TRBJ2-5|TRBV6-2/TRBV6-3|many|.
CASAYREETQYF
TGTGCCAGCGCCTACAGGGAAGAGACCCAGTACTTC
>TRBJ2-4|TRBV5-4|few|TRBD1
CASSGGQGGNIQYF
TGTGCCAGCAGCGGAGGACAGGGTGGGAACATTCAGTACTTC
>TRBJ2-2|TRBV20-1|many|TRBD2
CSARDSIAGANTGELFF
TGCAGTGCTAGAGATTCAATTGCGGGAGCGAACACCGGGGAGCTGTTTTTT
>TRBJ1-3|TRBV12-3/TRBV12-4|.|.
CASSFHSGWDIYGNTIYF
TGTGCCAGCAGTTTTCATTCTGGCTGGGACATCTATGGAAACACCATATATTTT
>TRBJ2-7|TRBV10-2|few|TRBD1
CAAGTGWDEQYF
TGCGCAGCCGGGACAGGGTGGGATGAGCAGTACTTC